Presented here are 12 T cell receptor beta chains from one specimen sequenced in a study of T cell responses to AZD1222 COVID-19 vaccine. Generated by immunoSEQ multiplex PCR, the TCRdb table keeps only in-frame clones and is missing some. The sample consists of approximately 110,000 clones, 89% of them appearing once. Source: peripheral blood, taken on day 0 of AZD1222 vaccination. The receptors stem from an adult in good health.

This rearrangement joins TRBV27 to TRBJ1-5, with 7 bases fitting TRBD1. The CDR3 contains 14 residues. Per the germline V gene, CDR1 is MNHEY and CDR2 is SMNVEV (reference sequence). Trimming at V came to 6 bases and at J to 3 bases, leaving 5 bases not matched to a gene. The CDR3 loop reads CASRTGSTNQPQHF. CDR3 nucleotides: TGTGCCAGCAGGACAGGGAGTACCAATCAGCCCCAGCATTTT.

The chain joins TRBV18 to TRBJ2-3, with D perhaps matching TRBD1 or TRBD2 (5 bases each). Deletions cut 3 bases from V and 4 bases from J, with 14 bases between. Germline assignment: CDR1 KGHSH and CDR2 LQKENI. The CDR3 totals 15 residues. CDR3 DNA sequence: TGTGCCAGCTCACCCACGGGGACGGGCTCAGATACGCAGTATTTT. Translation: CASSPTGTGSDTQYF.

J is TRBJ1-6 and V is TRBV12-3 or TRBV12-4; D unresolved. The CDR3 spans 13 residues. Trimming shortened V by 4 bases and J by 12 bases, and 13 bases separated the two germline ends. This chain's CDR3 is CASSSGNDRPLHF. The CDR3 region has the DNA TGTGCCAGCAGTTCCGGGAACGATAGACCCCTCCACTTT.

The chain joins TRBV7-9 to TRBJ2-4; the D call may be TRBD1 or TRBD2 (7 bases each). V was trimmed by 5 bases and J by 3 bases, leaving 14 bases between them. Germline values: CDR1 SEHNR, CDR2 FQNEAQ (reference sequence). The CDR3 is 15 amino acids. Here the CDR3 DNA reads TGTGCCAGCAGCAGCAGGGGGGGCGGCAAAAACATTCAGTACTTC. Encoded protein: CASSSRGGGKNIQYF.

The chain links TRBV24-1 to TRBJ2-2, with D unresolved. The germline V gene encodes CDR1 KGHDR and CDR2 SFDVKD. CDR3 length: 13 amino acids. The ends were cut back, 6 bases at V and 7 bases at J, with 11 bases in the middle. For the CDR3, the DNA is TGTGCCACCAGTCCAAGGCCGGACGGGGAGCTGTTTTTT. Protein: CATSPRPDGELFF.

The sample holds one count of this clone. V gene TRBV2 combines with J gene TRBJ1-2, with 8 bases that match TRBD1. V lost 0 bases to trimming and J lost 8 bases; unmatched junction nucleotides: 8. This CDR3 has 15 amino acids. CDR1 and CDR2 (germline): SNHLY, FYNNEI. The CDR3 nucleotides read TGTGCCAGCAGTGAAGCGCTTCAGGGGGCTGGGGGCTACACCTTC. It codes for CASSEALQGAGGYTF.

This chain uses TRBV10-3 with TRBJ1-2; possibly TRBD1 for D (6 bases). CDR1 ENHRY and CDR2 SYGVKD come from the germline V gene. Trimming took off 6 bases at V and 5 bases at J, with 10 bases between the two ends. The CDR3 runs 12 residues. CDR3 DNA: TGTGCCATCAGGGGCAGGGGATATGGCTACACCTTC. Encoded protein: CAIRGRGYGYTF.

For the CDR3, the DNA is TGCGCCAGCAGCCAAGATCGGGGAACTGGAAACACCATATATTTT. Translation: CASSQDRGTGNTIYF. This chain uses TRBV4-3 with TRBJ1-3; D uncertain. CDR1 is LGHNA and CDR2 is YSLEER in the germline V gene. The CDR3 spans 15 residues. Trimming pared 0 bases from V and 2 bases from J, leaving 8 bases between.

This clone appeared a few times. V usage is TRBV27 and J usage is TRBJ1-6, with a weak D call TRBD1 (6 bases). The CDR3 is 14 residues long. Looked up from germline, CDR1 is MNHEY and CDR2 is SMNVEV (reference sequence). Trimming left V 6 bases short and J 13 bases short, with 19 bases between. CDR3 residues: CASSSGQTIPPLHF. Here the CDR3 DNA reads TGTGCCAGCAGCTCCGGACAGACTATACCGCCCCTCCACTTT.

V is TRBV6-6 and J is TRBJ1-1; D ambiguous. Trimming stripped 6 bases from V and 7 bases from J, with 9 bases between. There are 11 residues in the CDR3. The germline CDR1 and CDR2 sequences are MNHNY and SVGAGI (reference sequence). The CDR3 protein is CASRVGSEAFF. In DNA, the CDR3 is TGTGCCAGCAGGGTTGGAAGTGAAGCTTTCTTT.

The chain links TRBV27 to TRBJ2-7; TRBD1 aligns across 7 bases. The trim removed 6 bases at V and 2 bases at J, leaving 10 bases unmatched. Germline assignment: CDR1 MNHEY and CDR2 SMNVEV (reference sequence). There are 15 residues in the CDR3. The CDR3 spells CASRLPGQATYEQYF. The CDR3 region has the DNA TGTGCCAGCAGGCTTCCAGGACAGGCCACCTACGAGCAGTACTTC.

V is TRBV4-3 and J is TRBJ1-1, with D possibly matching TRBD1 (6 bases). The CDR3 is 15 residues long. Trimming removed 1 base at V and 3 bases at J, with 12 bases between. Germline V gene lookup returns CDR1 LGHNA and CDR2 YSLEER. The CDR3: CASSQGPGADTEAFF. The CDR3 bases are TGCGCCAGCAGCCAAGGACCAGGGGCGGACACTGAAGCTTTCTTT.